This T cell receptor beta chain was obtained from a study of Ad26.COV2.S vaccination and SARS-CoV-2 variants. Per the germline V gene, CDR1 is SGDLS and CDR2 is YYNGEE. The length of the CDR3 is 15 residues. V shed 4 bases and J 2 bases; nucleotides not matched to a gene: 6. Comment on this clone: Its target is unknown.

The treatment here: 19 received Ad26.COV2.S at low or high dose, single or two shots; 5 received placebo; per-sample allocation not given. Day 63 after the first injection of vaccine or placebo was the sampling time. Study-level results: Breadth of non-spike TCRs did not differ between vaccinees and placebo recipients.

This table comes from immunoSEQ multiplex PCR, and its TCRdb copy is limited to in-frame clones, with some not included. This table has about 680,000 clones, more than 70% appearing once. The receptor was derived from a person aged 18-65 years who received the Ad26.COV2.S COVID-19 vaccine or a placebo. The specimen was peripheral blood, collected in a trial of Ad26.COV2.S vaccine versus placebo. V is TRBV9 and J is TRBJ1-5; the match to TRBD1 covers 7 bases. The CDR3 bases are TGTGCCAGCAGCTCCCGGGACAGTGGCAATCAGCCCCAGCATTTT. Translated: CASSSRDSGNQPQHF.